The 13 T cell receptor beta chains below come from one sample, sequenced in a study of beta chain features in type 1 diabetes. Reverse transcription of all isolated RNA meant that expressed TCRB transcripts were sequenced. The method was immunoSEQ multiplex PCR; TCRdb's version includes in-frame clones alone and lacks a portion of them. The sample holds about half a million clones, 10% to 12% seen once. Sequenced material: naive CD4+ T cells from blood. These receptors originate from a woman between 18 and 30 years old in good health.

V is TRBV6-6 and J is TRBJ2-5, with D possibly matching TRBD2 (7 bases). The germline CDR1 and CDR2 sequences are MNHNY and SVGAGI (reference sequence). Trimming stripped 6 bases from V and 5 bases from J, with 19 bases between. This CDR3 is built from 15 residues. The CDR3, as DNA: TGTGCCAGCAGCCCCTGGGGGGGGGCCGAGGAGACCCAGTACTTC. It specifies CASSPWGGAEETQYF.

The CDR3: CATSRDRQQGNRNEQFF. Written as DNA, the CDR3 is TGTGCCACCAGCAGAGATCGCCAGCAGGGAAATAGAAATGAGCAGTTCTTC. This chain joins TRBV15 and TRBJ2-1, with D possibly TRBD1 on 5 matching bases. Between the trimmed V and J ends, which lost 0 bases and 7 bases, there was a span of 19 bases. Germline values: CDR1 LNHNV, CDR2 YYDKDF (reference sequence). This CDR3 contains 17 residues.

J is TRBJ2-1 and V is TRBV7-2, with 9 bases identical to TRBD1. V lost 3 bases and J lost 10; bases outside the gene matches: 10. The CDR3 loop spans 15 amino acids. Germline CDR1 is SGHTA and CDR2 is FQGNSA. CDR3 region: CASSFPGQGIGEQFF. The CDR3 bases are TGTGCCAGCAGCTTCCCGGGACAGGGAATAGGGGAGCAGTTCTTC.

The V and J genes are TRBV27 and TRBJ1-1; 8 bases line up with TRBD1. This CDR3 has 14 residues. V shed 6 bases and J 5 bases; nucleotides not matched to a gene: 8. CDR1 is MNHEY, CDR2 SMNVEV, per germline (reference sequence). The CDR3 region is CASSKQGVWTEAFF. The DNA of the CDR3 is TGTGCCAGCAGCAAACAGGGGGTCTGGACTGAAGCTTTCTTT.

This clone was seen a few times. V and J are TRBV19 and TRBJ1-2; no clear D gene. Germline lookup yields CDR1 LNHDA and CDR2 SQIVND (reference sequence). The CDR3 contains 12 residues. The V gene lost 9 bases and the J gene lost 8 bases, with 16 bases spanning the gap. DNA for the CDR3: TGTGCCAGCGAACATCGTAGTGGAGGCTACACCTTC. It is translated as CASEHRSGGYTF.

This clone has just one count. V usage is TRBV6-5 and J usage is TRBJ2-7, with TRBD1 matching 9 bases. The germline gives CDR1 MNHEY, CDR2 SVGAGI. The CDR3 runs 13 residues. J was trimmed by 5 bases and V by 6 bases; bases with no gene match: 5. The CDR3: CASSRDREDEQYF. The CDR3 DNA follows: TGTGCCAGCAGCCGGGACAGGGAAGACGAGCAGTACTTC.

V gene TRBV7-9 combines with J gene TRBJ2-1; TRBD2 matches 10 bases. Germline V CDR1 and CDR2: SEHNR, FQNEAQ (reference sequence). The length of the CDR3 is 16 residues. Trimming took 5 bases from V and 2 from J; bases not matched to a gene: 6. The CDR3: CASSSRTSGAYNEQFF. CDR3 DNA: TGTGCCAGCAGCAGTCGGACTAGCGGAGCCTACAATGAGCAGTTCTTC.

The rearrangement uses TRBV7-2 and TRBJ2-4; D unclear. With 5 bases removed from V and 6 bases from J, the gap between germline ends came to 8 bases. Germline V lookup: CDR1 SGHTA, CDR2 FQGNSA. The CDR3 has 12 residues. CDR3 sequence (DNA): TGTGCCAGCAGCACACCCCGAAACATTCAGTACTTC. Protein product: CASSTPRNIQYF. Looking up the rest from reference TRBV7-2 and TRBJ2-4 gives the full variable domain: GAGVSQSPSNKVTEKGKDVELRCDPISGHTALYWYRQSLGQGLEFLIYFQGNSAPDKSGLPSDRFSAERTGGSVSTLTIQRTQQEDSAVYLCASSTPRNIQYFGAGTRLSVL.

The rearrangement links TRBV25-1 to TRBJ1-2; no clear D gene. Between the trimmed V and J ends, which lost 6 bases and 8 bases, there was a span of 19 bases. The CDR3 spans 14 residues. Germline values: CDR1 MGHDK, CDR2 SYGVNS. The CDR3 DNA reads TGTGCCAGCAGGTACAGCGGGGTTTCGGGAGGCTACACCTTC. Translating it yields CASRYSGVSGGYTF.

A few counts support this clone. The V and J genes are TRBV9 and TRBJ2-7; TRBD1 matches 8 bases. This CDR3 has 13 residues. The germline gives CDR1 SGDLS, CDR2 YYNGEE. V lost 3 bases to trimming and J lost 7 bases; unmatched junction nucleotides: 6. The CDR3 coding sequence is TGTGCCAGCAGCGCGACAGGGGCGGGTGAGCAGTACGTC. It is translated as CASSATGAGEQYV.

The genes are TRBV9 and TRBJ1-2, with unresolved D. The germline V gene encodes CDR1 SGDLS and CDR2 YYNGEE. The V end was cut by 5 bases, the J end by 0 bases, with 8 bases between. The CDR3 covers 13 residues. This CDR3 is CASSSMSNYGYTF. As DNA, the CDR3 is TGTGCCAGCAGTTCGATGTCTAACTATGGCTACACCTTC.

This clone was seen a handful of times. V and J are TRBV29-1 and TRBJ1-1; D possibly corresponds to TRBD1 (6 bases). Deletions cut 6 bases from V and 4 bases from J, with 24 bases between. CDR1 and CDR2 (germline): SQVTM, ANQGSEA. The CDR3 is 16 amino acids. Written as DNA, the CDR3 is TGCAGCGTCGTAGGGGCAGGGGCGATCTATCGCACTGAAGCTTTCTTT. Translating gives CSVVGAGAIYRTEAFF.

For the CDR3, the DNA is TGTGCCACCAGCAGAGATGGAGGCACCGGGGAGCTGTTTTTT. It encodes CATSRDGGTGELFF. V is TRBV15 and J is TRBJ2-2; D is perhaps TRBD2 (5 bases). This CDR3 contains 14 residues. Germline V lookup: CDR1 LNHNV, CDR2 YYDKDF (reference sequence). With 0 bases removed from V and 4 bases from J, the gap between germline ends came to 6 bases.